This T cell receptor (beta chain) emerged from a study of cytomegalovirus exposure and HLA in healthy donors. Primers included in the PCR were 60 Vbeta and 13 Jbeta primers. TCRdb's copy holds only in-frame clones and misses some; the assay was immunoSEQ multiplex PCR. The sample gives over 70,000 clones, around three fifths of which show up once; roughly 21% is in the top ten. From germline, CDR1 is LNHDA and CDR2 SQIVND (reference sequence). Trimming cost V 4 bases and J 1 base, with 9 bases left between them. The CDR3 sequence is 14 residues long. The TCR sequence derives from a woman in her forties or fifties in good health and CMV-seropositive. Sequenced material: PBMCs. The chain recombines TRBV19 with TRBJ2-3; D is possibly TRBD2 (6 bases). The CDR3 is CASSTQRGTDTQYF. DNA for the CDR3: TGTGCCAGTAGTACACAGCGGGGCACAGATACGCAGTATTTT.